The next 30 T cell receptor beta chains were all read from a single sample in a study of response to subunit inactivated influenza vaccine. TCRdb re-analysed the RT-PCR reads in MiXCR, keeping a single row per CDR3 protein. The sample has about 530,000 distinct CDR3 sequences, roughly 13% seen once. The input for sequencing was PBMCs from blood, taken roughly 45 days after vaccination. The receptors stem from a man aged 50 or older who received an inactivated influenza vaccine.

The chain combines TRBV12-3 or TRBV12-4 with TRBJ1-1; D remains ambiguous. V lost 8 bases, J lost 1 base, and 17 bases lay in between. The CDR3 is 15 amino acids. CDR3 residues: CASGLGWISNTEAFF. The CDR3 nucleotides are TGTGCCAGCGGATTAGGTTGGATATCGAACACTGAAGCTTTCTTT.

V and J are TRBV5-1 and TRBJ2-2, with TRBD1 as a possible D gene (6 bases). This CDR3 contains 16 residues. CDR1 and CDR2 (germline): SGHRS, YFSETQ. V was shortened by 0 bases and J by 2 bases, with 11 bases between the two germline ends. The CDR3: CASSLGTGYNTGELFF. CDR3 coding DNA: TGCGCCAGCAGCTTGGGCACAGGGTACAACACCGGGGAGCTGTTTTTT.

There are a few counts of this clonotype. The chain combines TRBV29-1 with TRBJ1-1; 7 positions agree with TRBD1. Germline loops: CDR1 SQVTM, CDR2 ANQGSEA. The CDR3 spans 13 residues. The V gene end was trimmed by 7 bases and the J gene end by 4 bases; junction bases not matched to a gene: 9. CDR3 nucleotides: TGCAGCGGAAGACAGGGACGACGCACTGAAGCTTTCTTT. This codes for CSGRQGRRTEAFF.

The genes are TRBV5-5 and TRBJ2-4, with 8 bases aligning to TRBD1. The V segment lost 5 bases and the J segment 5 bases; nucleotides outside the gene matches: 15. The CDR3 runs 17 residues. Germline V lookup: CDR1 SGHKS, CDR2 YYEKEE (reference sequence). CDR3 sequence reads: CASRVDRARKLENIQYF. The CDR3 DNA follows: TGTGCCAGCAGGGTGGACAGGGCTCGTAAGCTAGAAAACATTCAGTACTTC.

This clonotype was recorded many times. The chain recombines TRBV4-3 with TRBJ2-7; 7 positions agree with TRBD1. The CDR3 contains 13 residues. Germline lookup yields CDR1 LGHNA and CDR2 YSLEER. V lost 4 bases, J lost 7 bases, and 7 bases stayed unmatched. The CDR3 region has the DNA TGCGCCAGCAGCCGGGGACAGACGACAGAGCAGTACTTC. Amino acid sequence: CASSRGQTTEQYF.

This clonotype was seen a few times. In DNA, the CDR3 is TGCGCCCCCATGTGGTGCGGGGAGACCCAGTACTTC. Amino acids: CAPMWCGETQYF. The chain has TRBV5-1 and TRBJ2-5; maybe TRBD2 (5 bases). The CDR3 runs to 12 residues. Per the germline V gene, CDR1 is SGHRS and CDR2 is YFSETQ. Trimming pared 10 bases from V and 5 bases from J, leaving 15 bases between.

The V call is TRBV28, the J call TRBJ2-7; 9 bases are a match to TRBD2. After removal of 1 base from V and 6 bases from J, the junction contained 7 bases not matched to a gene. The CDR3 consists of 15 residues. The germline CDR1 and CDR2 sequences are MDHEN and SYDVKM. CDR3 coding DNA: TGTGCCAGCAGTTTATATGGCGGGAGGGCCGGCGAGCAGTACTTC. This encodes CASSLYGGRAGEQYF.

This clonotype was counted at least ten times. The rearrangement joins TRBV28 to TRBJ2-3; D may be TRBD2 (6 bases). Germline CDR1 and CDR2: MDHEN and SYDVKM. CDR3 length: 15 residues. Trimming stripped 2 bases from V and 2 bases from J, with 11 bases between. This CDR3 is CASSLIAEITDTQYF. CDR3 nucleotide sequence: TGTGCCAGCAGTTTAATAGCGGAAATCACAGATACGCAGTATTTT.

This clonotype was recorded at least ten times. The rearrangement joins TRBV12-3 or TRBV12-4 to TRBJ1-2; D is undetermined. Trimming left V 3 bases short and J 8 bases short, with 13 bases between. The CDR3 loop spans 13 amino acids. In DNA form, the CDR3 reads TGTGCCAGCAGTTTCCTCCTTGGAGGAGGCTACACCTTC. This encodes CASSFLLGGGYTF.

The V and J genes are TRBV4-1 and TRBJ2-1, with TRBD2 matching 7 bases. CDR1 and CDR2 from the germline V gene are MGHRA and YSYEKL. The CDR3 spans 17 residues. V trimming: 3 bases; J trimming: 0 bases; junction bases outside the gene matches: 8. CDR3 region: CASSHVIGGSSYNEQFF. In nucleotides, the CDR3 is TGCGCCAGCAGCCATGTGATCGGGGGGAGCTCCTACAATGAGCAGTTCTTC.

A remark on this clonotype: This may be a read error: a much more frequent sequence differs by one nucleotide. V and J are TRBV7-2 and TRBJ2-1; D is undetermined. Germline lookup yields CDR1 SGHTA and CDR2 FQGNSA. The CDR3 is 17 amino acids. Trimming took off 1 base at V and 1 base at J, with 14 bases between the two ends. The CDR3 sequence is CASSLVAVFGSYNEQFF. In nucleotides, the CDR3 is TGTGCCAGCAGCTTAGTCGCAGTGTTCGGGTCCTACAATGAGCAGTTCTTC.

This sequence joins TRBV5-5 and TRBJ1-4, with 7 bases fitting TRBD1. The germline V gene encodes CDR1 SGHKS and CDR2 YYEKEE (reference sequence). Trimming cost V 4 bases and J 8 bases; bases outside gene matches: 8. This CDR3 spans 14 amino acids. The CDR3 sequence: CASSTGTVSEKLFF. In nucleotides, the CDR3 is TGTGCCAGCAGCACCGGGACAGTGAGCGAAAAACTGTTTTTT.

The chain employs TRBV6-2 or TRBV6-3 and TRBJ1-1; TRBD1 matches at 10 bases. The trim removed 6 bases at V and 1 base at J, leaving 8 bases unmatched. Per the germline V gene, CDR1 is MNHEY and CDR2 is SVGEGT. The CDR3 loop spans 16 amino acids. The CDR3 coding sequence is TGTGCCAGCAGCCTCGACAGGGGGCTAGGGAACACTGAAGCTTTCTTT. It encodes CASSLDRGLGNTEAFF.

In its sample, this clonotype was seen a few times. The chain combines TRBV20-1 with TRBJ1-2; D remains ambiguous. Germline loops: CDR1 DFQATT, CDR2 SNEGSKA (reference sequence). V was clipped by 0 bases and J by 3 bases, with 11 bases between them. This CDR3 contains 14 residues. The CDR3 region has the DNA TGCAGTGCTAGAGATATCCTGGAGTACTATGGCTACACCTTC. It yields the protein CSARDILEYYGYTF.

This clonotype occurred a few times. This rearrangement joins TRBV27 to TRBJ2-7; D gene ambiguous. Trimming shortened V by 4 bases and J by 5 bases, and 15 bases separated the two germline ends. The V gene's germline CDR1 is MNHEY and CDR2 SMNVEV (reference sequence). The CDR3 consists of 14 residues. CDR3: CASSSSILAHEQYF. CDR3 coding DNA: TGTGCCAGCAGTTCTTCAATCTTGGCCCACGAGCAGTACTTC.

This clonotype appeared many times. V gene TRBV29-1 combines with J gene TRBJ1-3; TRBD1 might be the D (5 bases). Germline lookup yields CDR1 SQVTM and CDR2 ANQGSEA. The length of the CDR3 is 11 residues. The CDR3 nucleotides are TGCACGACAGTCTCTGGAAACACCATATATTTT. Translated, it gives CTTVSGNTIYF. Based on the CDR3 plus reference TRBV29-1 and TRBJ1-3, the full variable domain is SAVISQKPSRDICQRGTSLTIQCQVDSQVTMMFWYRQQPGQSLTLIATANQGSEATYESGFVIDKFPISRPNLTFSTLTVSNMSPEDSSIYLCTTVSGNTIYFGEGSWLTVV.

This clonotype was observed a handful of times. The V gene is TRBV20-1, the J gene TRBJ2-3, with D perhaps being TRBD1 or TRBD2 (6 bases each). V was pared by 6 bases and J by 4 bases, with 11 bases between. CDR1 and CDR2 (germline): DFQATT, SNEGSKA (reference sequence). CDR3 length equals 12 residues. The CDR3 loop is CSARRGPDTQYF. The DNA of the CDR3 is TGCAGTGCCAGACGGGGGCCAGATACGCAGTATTTT.

This chain joins TRBV20-1 and TRBJ2-1, with TRBD2 matching over 7 bases. V lost 5 bases and J lost 7; bases outside the gene matches: 8. CDR3 length equals 13 residues. Per the germline V gene, CDR1 is DFQATT and CDR2 is SNEGSKA (reference sequence). The CDR3 protein is CSAPRGRENEQFF. CDR3 nucleotide sequence: TGCAGTGCTCCTCGAGGGAGGGAGAATGAGCAGTTCTTC.

The table lists this clonotype with a few counts. The chain employs TRBV10-3 and TRBJ2-1; possibly TRBD1 for D (5 bases). Trimming took 11 bases from V and 4 from J, leaving 24 bases between them. The CDR3 runs to 16 residues. CDR1 and CDR2 from the germline V gene are ENHRY and SYGVKD. CDR3 coding DNA: TGTGCCTCAATCCAAGGGGCGTCAATCCCATACAATGAGCAGTTCTTC. Protein sequence: CASIQGASIPYNEQFF.

This clonotype was counted between two and nine times. The chain uses TRBV20-1 and TRBJ2-5; 7 bases map to TRBD2. The CDR3 loop spans 11 amino acids. Germline loops: CDR1 DFQATT, CDR2 SNEGSKA (reference sequence). V dropped 3 bases and J dropped 9; count of bases not matched to a gene: 4. CDR3 residues: CSASRAGAQYF. The DNA of the CDR3 is TGCAGTGCTAGCCGGGCGGGGGCCCAGTACTTC.

This chain links TRBV5-4 with TRBJ2-3; 7 positions agree with TRBD1. This CDR3 spans 16 amino acids. Germline trimming cut 1 base from V and 1 base from J; bases unmatched to any gene: 6. Germline lookup yields CDR1 SGHNT and CDR2 YYREEE (reference sequence). The CDR3 reads CASSLTTGARTDTQYF. CDR3 nucleotides: TGTGCCAGCAGCTTGACAACAGGGGCCCGCACAGATACGCAGTATTTT. Complete variable domain (other parts from reference TRBV5-4 and TRBJ2-3): ETGVTQSPTHLIKTRGQQVTLRCSSQSGHNTVSWYQQALGQGPQFIFQYYREEENGRGNFPPRFSGLQFPNYSSELNVNALELDDSALYLCASSLTTGARTDTQYFGPGTRLTVL.

This clonotype was detected ten times or more. This rearrangement joins TRBV20-1 to TRBJ2-1, with 10 bases aligning to TRBD2. The length of the CDR3 is 14 residues. Germline loops: CDR1 DFQATT, CDR2 SNEGSKA (reference sequence). J gave up 7 bases and V 5 bases, and 8 bases lay outside the gene matches. In DNA form, the CDR3 reads TGCAGTGCTGAAAGCGGGGGGGCTTTAAATGAGCAGTTCTTC. This sequence encodes CSAESGGALNEQFF.

This clonotype occurred a few times. The chain carries TRBV7-2 and TRBJ1-5, with no clear D. This CDR3 is 13 amino acids long. Germline V gene lookup returns CDR1 SGHTA and CDR2 FQGNSA. Trimming took 3 bases from V and 9 from J, leaving 12 bases between them. DNA for the CDR3: TGTGCCAGCAGCTTTGAATCCGATCGGCCCCAGCATTTT. Translated: CASSFESDRPQHF.

The sample holds a few counts of this clonotype. The chain has TRBV5-1 and TRBJ1-6, with D perhaps TRBD1 (5 bases). Germline CDR1 and CDR2: SGHRS and YFSETQ. V lost 0 bases and J 8 bases, leaving 6 bases between the germline ends. The CDR3 is made up of 13 amino acids. The chain's CDR3 is CASSLAGDSPLHF. CDR3 bases: TGCGCCAGCAGCTTGGCGGGGGATTCACCCCTCCACTTT.

The V and J genes are TRBV20-1 and TRBJ2-1; no reliable D call. Germline CDR1 is DFQATT and CDR2 is SNEGSKA (reference sequence). The CDR3 is 13 residues long. V shed 3 bases and J shed 10 bases, with 16 bases lying between them. The CDR3 region has the DNA TGCAGTGCTAGTCGGTGGGGTAGCCCCGAGCAGTTCTTC. This gives the protein CSASRWGSPEQFF.

The chain has TRBV4-1 and TRBJ2-1; D is uncertain. This CDR3 comprises 15 residues. The V end lost 0 bases, the J end lost 5 bases, and 11 bases lay between the germline ends. Germline values: CDR1 MGHRA, CDR2 YSYEKL. The CDR3 nucleotides read TGCGCCAGCAGCCAAGAGGGTTGGTCAGACAATGAGCAGTTCTTC. Protein product: CASSQEGWSDNEQFF.

In this sample, this clonotype turned up many times. The V and J genes are TRBV10-3 and TRBJ1-5; tentative D call: TRBD1 (5 bases). The V end was cut by 4 bases, the J end by 4 bases, with 8 bases between. Looked up from germline, CDR1 is ENHRY and CDR2 is SYGVKD. This CDR3 region has 13 residues. For the CDR3, the DNA is TGTGCCATCAGTGCAGGGTTAAATCAGCCCCAGCATTTT. This sequence encodes CAISAGLNQPQHF.

The chain is built from TRBV20-1 and TRBJ2-7; TRBD2 agrees at 11 bases. The germline V gene encodes CDR1 DFQATT and CDR2 SNEGSKA (reference sequence). CDR3 size: 18 residues. The J segment lost 0 bases and the V segment lost 3 bases, leaving 13 bases of the junction unmatched. The CDR3 reads CSASTSGLAALSSYEQYF. The DNA of the CDR3 is TGCAGTGCTAGTACCTCGGGACTAGCGGCGTTAAGCTCCTACGAGCAGTACTTC.

The V and J genes are TRBV7-2 and TRBJ2-7, with D perhaps assigned TRBD1 or TRBD2 (7 bases each). There are 14 residues in the CDR3. V was clipped by 6 bases and J by 4 bases, with 16 bases between them. Looked up from germline, CDR1 is SGHTA and CDR2 is FQGNSA. CDR3 bases: TGTGCCAGCAGACAAAACAGGGGAGGGTACGAGCAGTACTTC. Its translation is CASRQNRGGYEQYF.

This clonotype was observed a handful of times. This chain joins TRBV3-1 and TRBJ2-1, with 8 bases lining up with TRBD2. Germline-derived CDR1 and CDR2 are LGHDT and YNNKEL (reference sequence). With 5 bases clipped from V and 4 bases from J, the junction kept 7 bases outside the gene matches. The CDR3 runs 15 residues. This chain's CDR3 is CASSGGGQVYNEQFF. The CDR3 DNA sequence: TGTGCCAGCAGCGGCGGGGGGCAGGTATACAATGAGCAGTTCTTC.